The next 21 T cell receptor beta chains were all read from a single sample in a study of shared clonotypes between healthy human individuals. This table comes from immunoSEQ multiplex PCR, and its TCRdb copy is limited to in-frame clones, with some not included. This sample has about 1 million clones, with more than 65% found just once. The source material was memory CD4+ T cells sorted from blood. Subset specified: CD45RA-negative fraction. These receptors all come from a man between 18 and 35 years old in good health.

The chain combines TRBV4-1 with TRBJ1-1; D remains ambiguous. V shed 7 bases and J shed 3 bases, with 21 bases lying between them. The CDR3 loop spans 16 amino acids. Germline V gene sequence: CDR1 MGHRA, CDR2 YSYEKL. The CDR3 loop reads CASTYTSGRKYTEAFF. The CDR3 DNA follows: TGCGCCAGCACCTACACCTCGGGGAGGAAGTACACTGAAGCTTTCTTT.

The chain recombines TRBV20-1 with TRBJ2-7; D remains ambiguous. From germline, CDR1 is DFQATT and CDR2 SNEGSKA (reference sequence). Trimming shortened V by 5 bases and J by 6 bases, and 11 bases separated the two germline ends. The CDR3 has 11 amino acids. The CDR3 coding sequence is TGCAGTGCTGCGTCCCGTGGCGAGCAGTACTTC. This encodes CSAASRGEQYF.

This sequence joins TRBV27 and TRBJ2-7, with D possibly TRBD1 on 5 matching bases. CDR1 is MNHEY and CDR2 is SMNVEV in the germline V gene (reference sequence). V gave up 4 bases and J gave up 5 bases, with 15 bases separating them. The CDR3 loop spans 14 amino acids. CDR3 sequence reads: CASSYSHTTDEQYF. The CDR3 DNA sequence: TGTGCCAGCAGTTATAGCCATACGACAGACGAGCAGTACTTC.

With respect to this clone: A clone one base away is much larger, so this may be a read error. This chain joins TRBV2 and TRBJ1-2, with 7 bases matching TRBD1. Germline V gene sequence: CDR1 SNHLY, CDR2 FYNNEI. J lost 0 bases, V lost 6 bases, and 4 bases had no gene match. The CDR3 is 14 amino acids. The CDR3 DNA reads TGTGCCAGCAGCGCCGGGACAGCTAACTATGGCTACACCTTC. Protein sequence: CASSAGTANYGYTF.

The chain employs TRBV5-1 and TRBJ1-4; 10 positions match TRBD1. Trimming removed 4 bases from V and 6 bases from J; junction bases left unmatched: 3. CDR3 length: 14 residues. The V gene's germline CDR1 is SGHRS and CDR2 YFSETQ. The chain's CDR3 is CASSTGTGDEKLFF. For the CDR3, the DNA is TGCGCCAGCAGCACCGGGACAGGGGATGAAAAACTGTTTTTT.

DNA for the CDR3: TGTGCCTGGAGATTAGGGCTATCCACCCTTAATCAGCCCCAGCATTTT. Its protein is CAWRLGLSTLNQPQHF. J is TRBJ1-5 and V is TRBV30; D unresolved. Germline lookup yields CDR1 GTSNPN and CDR2 SVGIG (reference sequence). The CDR3 totals 16 residues. V dropped 3 bases and J dropped 4 bases, with 19 bases sitting between them.

This chain links TRBV5-4 with TRBJ2-3, with D possibly TRBD1 on 6 matching bases. CDR3 size: 16 residues. V was shortened by 3 bases and J by 0 bases, with 14 bases between the two germline ends. Germline values: CDR1 SGHNT, CDR2 YYREEE (reference sequence). CDR3 amino acids: CASSSDRYASTDTQYF. CDR3 nucleotides: TGTGCCAGCAGCTCGGACAGATATGCTAGCACAGATACGCAGTATTTT.

The V and J genes are TRBV5-1 and TRBJ1-2; no clear D. Germline V lookup: CDR1 SGHRS, CDR2 YFSETQ. V lost 0 bases to trimming and J lost 5 bases, with 17 bases between them. The CDR3 spans 16 residues. CDR3 amino acids: CASSLGSKASSYGYTF. CDR3 nucleotides: TGCGCCAGCAGCTTGGGGAGCAAGGCATCTTCTTATGGCTACACCTTC.

The genes are TRBV7-3 and TRBJ2-1; the match to TRBD2 covers 9 bases. Germline-derived CDR1 and CDR2 are SGHTA and FQGTGA. V was clipped by 6 bases and J by 15 bases; unmatched bases: 9. The CDR3 has 12 residues. The CDR3, as DNA: TGTGCCAGCAGTTCCCCCGGGACTAGCAGGTTCTTC. As protein: CASSSPGTSRFF.

This clone was observed once. This sequence joins TRBV6-1 and TRBJ2-3, with 11 bases that match TRBD2. Germline V gives CDR1 MNHNS, CDR2 SASEGT. The CDR3 covers 14 residues. V shed 6 bases and J 5 bases; nucleotides not matched to a gene: 4. The CDR3 spells CASREGLAVDTQYF. Written as DNA, the CDR3 is TGTGCCAGCAGGGAGGGACTAGCGGTAGATACGCAGTATTTT.

The chain combines TRBV5-5 with TRBJ1-5; D might be TRBD1 (5 bases). The CDR3 is 17 residues long. Germline V gives CDR1 SGHKS, CDR2 YYEKEE (reference sequence). V lost 0 bases and J lost 0, with 13 bases in between. The CDR3 bases are TGTGCCAGCAGCTTGGTAGGGGCTCGGGGTAGCAATCAGCCCCAGCATTTT. It encodes CASSLVGARGSNQPQHF.

This clone was recorded a few times. The rearrangement links TRBV7-9 to TRBJ1-6, with D perhaps matching TRBD1 (5 bases). Trimming removed 2 bases from V and 9 bases from J, with 11 bases in between. This CDR3 spans 14 amino acids. Germline loops: CDR1 SEHNR, CDR2 FQNEAQ (reference sequence). In nucleotides, the CDR3 is TGTGCCAGCAGCTTAACAGGTTCCCTTTCACCCCTCCACTTT. Its protein is CASSLTGSLSPLHF.

This clone has more than one count but fewer than ten. The chain couples TRBV2 to TRBJ2-7, with 8 bases identical to TRBD1. The CDR3 length is 15 residues. Trimming took 4 bases from V and 2 from J; bases not matched to a gene: 7. Germline V gene data show CDR1 as SNHLY and CDR2 as FYNNEI. CDR3 sequence: CASSARTGYTYEQYF. The DNA of the CDR3 is TGTGCCAGCAGTGCCAGGACAGGGTACACCTACGAGCAGTACTTC.

V gene TRBV5-1 combines with J gene TRBJ2-5; D possibly uses TRBD1 or TRBD2 (5 bases each). The germline gives CDR1 SGHRS, CDR2 YFSETQ. V was trimmed by 6 bases and J by 4 bases, leaving 13 bases between them. The CDR3 sequence is 13 residues long. In DNA, the CDR3 is TGCGCCAGCACCACCTTTGGGGGAGAGACCCAGTACTTC. Translating it yields CASTTFGGETQYF. The variable domain in full, completed from reference TRBV5-1 and TRBJ2-5, reads KAGVTQTPRYLIKTRGQQVTLSCSPISGHRSVSWYQQTPGQGLQFLFEYFSETQRNKGNFPGRFSGRQFSNSRSEMNVSTLELGDSALYLCASTTFGGETQYFGPGTRLLVL.

Written as DNA, the CDR3 is TGTGCCAGCAGTGCCGGACAGGAAAGAGAAGCTTTCTTT. This encodes CASSAGQEREAFF. The chain employs TRBV6-1 and TRBJ1-1, with 7 bases aligning to TRBD1. Germline V CDR1 and CDR2: MNHNS, SASEGT. The CDR3 is 13 residues long. Germline trimming cut 4 bases from V and 8 bases from J; bases unmatched to any gene: 7.

There are many counts of this clone. The chain links TRBV15 to TRBJ2-5; TRBD1 might be the D (5 bases). This CDR3 spans 14 amino acids. CDR1 LNHNV and CDR2 YYDKDF come from the germline V gene (reference sequence). With 1 base removed from V and 3 bases from J, the gap between germline ends came to 9 bases. In DNA, the CDR3 is TGTGCCACCAGCAGAGGGGGCGCAAAAGAGACCCAGTACTTC. It codes for CATSRGGAKETQYF.

The chain uses TRBV10-3 and TRBJ1-2, with D unclear. This CDR3 is 13 amino acids long. Looked up from germline, CDR1 is ENHRY and CDR2 is SYGVKD. V lost 3 bases to trimming and J lost 1 base, with 6 bases between them. CDR3: CAISDNLNYGYTF. DNA of the CDR3: TGTGCCATCAGTGACAACCTTAACTATGGCTACACCTTC.

The genes are TRBV10-1 and TRBJ2-7; weak D call: TRBD2 (6 bases). CDR3 length: 14 amino acids. The germline gives CDR1 WNHNN, CDR2 SYGVQD (reference sequence). Deletions cut 6 bases from V and 3 bases from J, with 15 bases between. In nucleotides, the CDR3 is TGCGCCAGCAGAGCTATAGGGGACTTCTACGAGCAGTACTTC. It specifies CASRAIGDFYEQYF.

This clone was seen repeatedly, ten times or more. The chain carries TRBV6-1 and TRBJ1-6; D call uncertain. Germline CDR1 reads MNHNS; CDR2 reads SASEGT. Trimming cost V 0 bases and J 9 bases, with 6 bases left between them. The CDR3 has 13 residues. CDR3 sequence reads: CASSEAKGSPLHF. The CDR3 DNA reads TGTGCCAGCAGTGAAGCGAAGGGTTCACCCCTCCACTTT.

J is TRBJ2-3 and V is TRBV5-6; 9 bases fit TRBD2. V trimming: 0 bases; J trimming: 7 bases; junction bases outside the gene matches: 15. CDR3 length: 18 residues. Germline loops: CDR1 SGHDT, CDR2 YYEEEE. The CDR3 is CASSLELAGTSNVNTQYF. DNA of the CDR3: TGTGCCAGCAGCTTGGAACTAGCGGGCACTTCAAACGTAAATACGCAGTATTTT.

This clone was found a few times. This CDR3 is CASSPALSFNTGELFF. The CDR3 DNA reads as TGTGCCAGCTCACCAGCCCTGTCGTTTAACACCGGGGAGCTGTTTTTT. This chain joins TRBV18 and TRBJ2-2; D is unresolved. This CDR3 region has 16 residues. Looked up from germline, CDR1 is KGHSH and CDR2 is LQKENI. The V end was cut by 2 bases, the J end by 2 bases, with 12 bases between.